A single sample is the source of the 20 T cell receptor beta chains below, sequenced in a study of cytomegalovirus exposure and HLA in healthy donors (dated by TCRdb to the late 2010s). The method behind the library was the immunoSEQ multiplex PCR assay. Held by TCRdb, this immuneACCESS table contains in-frame sequences only and omits some clones. Under half of the omission traces to an unresolved V gene where checked; the cause of the rest is unknown. The table for this sample lists 150,000 to 200,000 clones; over 85% of them were counted only once. The biggest ten clones account for approximately 10% of the sample. Sequencing was performed on PBMCs. These TCRs come from a woman between 18 and 29 years old in good health and CMV-seropositive.

This clone was seen only a few times. V and J are TRBV27 and TRBJ2-7; D not certain. Trimming left V 5 bases short and J 3 bases short, with 8 bases between. This CDR3 region has 12 residues. Germline CDR1 and CDR2: MNHEY and SMNVEV (reference sequence). DNA for the CDR3: TGTGCCAGCAGTAGTCGGAGCTACGAGCAGTACTTC. Residues: CASSSRSYEQYF.

The chain has TRBV5-8 and TRBJ2-3; 7 bases align to TRBD1. The CDR3 is 16 residues long. V gave up 0 bases and J gave up 0 bases; unmatched junction bases: 4. Germline V lookup: CDR1 SGHTS, CDR2 YDEGEE. The CDR3 sequence: CASSLGQGVSTDTQYF. CDR3 DNA sequence: TGTGCCAGCAGCTTGGGGCAGGGGGTAAGCACAGATACGCAGTATTTT.

The chain links TRBV5-1 to TRBJ1-1, with 9 nucleotides matching TRBD1. The germline CDR1 and CDR2 sequences are SGHRS and YFSETQ. The CDR3 contains 15 residues. The J segment lost 5 bases and the V segment lost 4 bases, leaving 9 bases of the junction unmatched. CDR3 protein: CASSRDRGDGTEAFF. For the CDR3, the DNA is TGCGCCAGCAGCAGAGACAGGGGGGACGGGACTGAAGCTTTCTTT.

This chain uses TRBV7-3 with TRBJ2-1; a possible D gene is TRBD2 (6 bases). The CDR3 totals 15 residues. Germline V lookup: CDR1 SGHTA, CDR2 FQGTGA. The V and J ends lost 5 bases and 0 bases respectively, with 11 bases between them. CDR3 sequence: CASSPTSHSYNEQFF. CDR3 nucleotide sequence: TGTGCCAGCAGCCCTACTAGCCACTCCTACAATGAGCAGTTCTTC.

This rearrangement joins TRBV7-8 to TRBJ1-1; TRBD1 matches at 8 bases. From germline, CDR1 is SGHVS and CDR2 FQNEAQ. The CDR3 is 15 amino acids. Losses at the gene ends were 5 bases for V and 0 bases for J; bases not matched to a gene: 5. CDR3 sequence reads: CASSQDRVVNTEAFF. CDR3 bases: TGTGCCAGCAGCCAGGACAGGGTTGTGAACACTGAAGCTTTCTTT.

The CDR3 loop reads CASSLLAGAPYNEQFF. As DNA, the CDR3 is TGTGCCAGTAGTCTATTAGCGGGGGCCCCCTACAATGAGCAGTTCTTC. This chain joins TRBV19 and TRBJ2-1, with 9 nucleotides matching TRBD2. V lost 5 bases, J lost 2 bases, and 7 bases stayed unmatched. Germline loops: CDR1 LNHDA, CDR2 SQIVND (reference sequence). The CDR3 is made up of 16 amino acids.

V is TRBV5-1 and J is TRBJ1-1; tentatively, D is TRBD1 (5 bases). CDR1 is SGHRS, CDR2 YFSETQ, per germline. The V end was cut by 0 bases, the J end by 6 bases, with 9 bases between. The CDR3 has 13 residues. The CDR3 spells CASSLAAGPEAFF. The CDR3 bases are TGCGCCAGCAGCTTGGCCGCAGGGCCTGAAGCTTTCTTT. The whole variable domain, filled in from reference TRBV5-1 and TRBJ1-1, reads KAGVTQTPRYLIKTRGQQVTLSCSPISGHRSVSWYQQTPGQGLQFLFEYFSETQRNKGNFPGRFSGRQFSNSRSEMNVSTLELGDSALYLCASSLAAGPEAFFGQGTRLTVV.

This clone appeared a single time. J is TRBJ2-3 and V is TRBV28; maybe TRBD1 (6 bases). This CDR3 is built from 15 residues. The germline V and J ends were trimmed by 4 bases and 1 base, with 12 bases remaining between them. Germline V gives CDR1 MDHEN, CDR2 SYDVKM. CDR3 in DNA: TGTGCCAGCAGTTGGCACAGGGCTGGCACAGATACGCAGTATTTT. It yields the protein CASSWHRAGTDTQYF.

The V gene is TRBV30, the J gene TRBJ1-5; D might be TRBD1 (5 bases). Germline lookup yields CDR1 GTSNPN and CDR2 SVGIG (reference sequence). V lost 6 bases and J 2 bases, leaving 14 bases between the germline ends. CDR3 size: 14 residues. The CDR3, as DNA: TGTGCCTGCGGTGGATGGGGGGGCAATCAGCCCCAGCATTTT. Protein sequence: CACGGWGGNQPQHF. Filled out from reference TRBV30 and TRBJ1-5, the complete variable domain reads SQTIHQWPATLVQPVGSPLSLECTVEGTSNPNLYWYRQAAGRGLQLLFYSVGIGQISSEVPQNLSASRPQDRQFILSSKKLLLSDSGFYLCACGGWGGNQPQHFGDGTRLSIL.

V gene TRBV18 combines with J gene TRBJ2-2, with D perhaps matching TRBD2 (6 bases). CDR1 and CDR2 (germline): KGHSH, LQKENI. This CDR3 comprises 13 residues. The V end was cut by 3 bases, the J end by 6 bases, with 8 bases between. CDR3 residues: CASSPSGAGELFF. As DNA, the CDR3 is TGTGCCAGCTCACCTTCGGGGGCCGGGGAGCTGTTTTTT.

V is TRBV2 and J is TRBJ2-1, with D maybe TRBD1 (5 bases). This CDR3 comprises 12 residues. V was clipped by 7 bases and J by 6 bases, with 10 bases between them. Germline V lookup: CDR1 SNHLY, CDR2 FYNNEI. Here the CDR3 DNA reads TGTGCCAGCACCCTCAGGGCCAATGAGCAGTTCTTC. Translated: CASTLRANEQFF. Full variable domain (missing parts from reference TRBV2 and TRBJ2-1): EPEVTQTPSHQVTQMGQEVILRCVPISNHLYFYWYRQILGQKVEFLVSFYNNEISEKSEIFDDQFSVERPDGSNFTLKIRSTKLEDSAMYFCASTLRANEQFFGPGTRLTVL.

CDR3 in amino acids: CASSRELDEQFF. The CDR3 DNA sequence: TGTGCCAGCAGCCGCGAGTTGGATGAGCAGTTCTTC. The chain is built from TRBV11-2 and TRBJ2-1; D unresolved. The CDR3 totals 12 residues. CDR1 is SGHAT and CDR2 is FQNNGV in the germline V gene. Trimming stripped 5 bases from V and 8 bases from J, with 10 bases between.

The gene calls are TRBV10-3 and TRBJ2-1; 7 bases fit TRBD2. Trimming cost V 7 bases and J 4 bases; bases outside gene matches: 7. The germline V gene has CDR1 ENHRY and CDR2 SYGVKD. The CDR3 sequence is 14 residues long. The CDR3 sequence is CAIKLAEAYNEQFF. The DNA for the CDR3 is TGTGCCATCAAGCTAGCGGAGGCGTACAATGAGCAGTTCTTC.

The chain joins TRBV30 to TRBJ1-2; D remains ambiguous. In germline, CDR1 is GTSNPN, CDR2 SVGIG (reference sequence). V shed 0 bases and J shed 4 bases, with 9 bases lying between them. The length of the CDR3 is 13 residues. The CDR3 here is CAWSVLTIYGYTF. DNA for the CDR3: TGTGCCTGGAGTGTACTTACGATCTATGGCTACACCTTC.

The gene calls are TRBV5-4 and TRBJ2-1; 8 bases line up with TRBD2. The CDR3 contains 14 residues. Losses at the gene ends were 2 bases for V and 10 bases for J; bases not matched to a gene: 8. Germline CDR1 and CDR2: SGHNT and YYREEE (reference sequence). The CDR3 DNA sequence: TGTGCCAGCAGCTTTAGAACCGGGAGGGCAGAGCAGTTCTTC. Translated: CASSFRTGRAEQFF.

The gene calls are TRBV4-2 and TRBJ2-1, with D possibly being TRBD2 (5 bases). Germline lookup yields CDR1 LGHNA and CDR2 YNFKEQ. The CDR3 contains 14 residues. V dropped 4 bases and J dropped 6 bases, with 13 bases sitting between them. This CDR3 reads CASSPLRGANEQFF. The CDR3 coding sequence is TGTGCCAGCAGCCCTCTCCGGGGAGCCAATGAGCAGTTCTTC.

The genes are TRBV10-1 and TRBJ2-6; possible D gene TRBD2, 5 bases. With 8 bases removed from V and 0 bases from J, the gap between germline ends came to 11 bases. Germline CDR1 reads WNHNN; CDR2 reads SYGVQD (reference sequence). The CDR3 runs to 15 residues. The CDR3 here is CASGPGYSGANVLTF. The CDR3 DNA follows: TGCGCCAGCGGACCGGGGTACTCTGGGGCCAACGTCCTGACTTTC.

This rearrangement joins TRBV30 to TRBJ2-7, with D tentatively TRBD2 (6 bases). V shed 4 bases and J shed 6 bases, with 19 bases lying between them. This CDR3 contains 14 residues. Per germline, CDR1 GTSNPN and CDR2 SVGIG (reference sequence). CDR3 bases: TGTGCCTGGACGGGGGAGGACAAGGGGTTCGAGCAGTACTTC. Encoded protein: CAWTGEDKGFEQYF.

This chain joins TRBV5-5 and TRBJ2-3, with D unresolved. Looked up from germline, CDR1 is SGHKS and CDR2 is YYEKEE (reference sequence). Trimming removed 1 base from V and 4 bases from J, with 10 bases in between. The CDR3 runs 14 residues. The CDR3, as DNA: TGTGCCAGCAGCTTGATTGTCGTCCCAGATACGCAGTATTTT. As protein: CASSLIVVPDTQYF.

The V call is TRBV9, the J call TRBJ2-3, with D perhaps matching TRBD1 (5 bases). V lost 0 bases and J 4 bases, leaving 15 bases between the germline ends. The CDR3 extends over 16 amino acids. The V gene's germline CDR1 is SGDLS and CDR2 YYNGEE. The CDR3 spells CASSVGQGSSADTQYF. CDR3 nucleotide sequence: TGTGCCAGCAGCGTAGGTCAGGGTTCGTCGGCAGATACGCAGTATTTT.